This TCR beta chain stems from a study of early T cells in non-severe SARS-CoV-2 infection. Background on the study: Investigators sequenced bulk RNA drawn from unsorted whole blood, and chains remained unpaired. General observations from the study: Anti-spike CD8 responses were favored in VDJdb matching, and private and CD4 specificities were missed.

V lost 3 bases, J lost 2 bases, and 11 bases lay in between. The CDR3 is 13 residues long. Per the germline V gene, CDR1 is GTSNPN and CDR2 is SVGIG (reference sequence). In the library, individual cDNA molecules carried attached unique molecular identifiers. TCRdb re-derived calls from the 5' RACE reads in MiXCR, one entry per CDR3 protein. The sample lists approximately 79,000 distinct CDR3 sequences, 13% seen once, with approximately 1.1% in the top ten. This clonotype was seen only once. Antigen: not known. The sample consisted of whole blood. The chain carries TRBV30 and TRBJ2-7; D is possibly TRBD1 or TRBD2 (5 bases each). The TCR sequence derives from an adult who was a healthcare worker with PCR-confirmed SARS-CoV-2 infection or an uninfected control (not recorded which). The CDR3 DNA is TGTGCCTGGAGCGTGGGGGTAACCTACGAGCAGTACTTC. Translating it yields CAWSVGVTYEQYF. The variable domain in full, with the rest retrieved from reference TRBV30 and TRBJ2-7, is SQTIHQWPATLVQPVGSPLSLECTVEGTSNPNLYWYRQAAGRGLQLLFYSVGIGQISSEVPQNLSASRPQDRQFILSSKKLLLSDSGFYLCAWSVGVTYEQYFGPGTRLTVT.